Listed here are 19 T cell receptor beta chains from one sample, sequenced in a study of cytomegalovirus exposure and HLA in healthy donors. The PCR employed 60 Vbeta primers together with 13 Jbeta primers. This table comes from immunoSEQ multiplex PCR, and its TCRdb copy is limited to in-frame clones, with some not included. The sample records roughly 120,000 clones, roughly four fifths being singletons. Sequenced sample: PBMCs. These receptors were collected from a man aged 45-65 years in good health and CMV-seropositive.

This chain joins TRBV7-9 and TRBJ1-2; D is unresolved. Per germline, CDR1 SEHNR and CDR2 FQNEAQ (reference sequence). This CDR3 contains 12 residues. V lost 0 bases to trimming and J lost 8 bases, with 7 bases between them. The CDR3 region is CASSLAKHGYTF. CDR3 coding DNA: TGTGCCAGCAGCTTAGCCAAGCACGGCTACACCTTC.

This chain connects TRBV9 to TRBJ2-2; D is unresolved. The V gene lost 0 bases and the J gene lost 2 bases, with 8 bases spanning the gap. The length of the CDR3 is 15 residues. Germline V gene data show CDR1 as SGDLS and CDR2 as YYNGEE. This CDR3 reads CASSVVRGNTGELFF. The CDR3 nucleotides read TGTGCCAGCAGCGTAGTACGAGGAAACACCGGGGAGCTGTTTTTT.

The table lists this clone with a count of one. This rearrangement joins TRBV28 to TRBJ1-5; 11 nucleotides align to TRBD1. Germline V gene sequence: CDR1 MDHEN, CDR2 SYDVKM. The CDR3 contains 16 residues. J gave up 3 bases and V 4 bases, and 5 bases lay outside the gene matches. In nucleotides, the CDR3 is TGTGCCAGCAGTTCCCCGGGACAGGGGGACAATCAGCCCCAGCATTTT. Protein product: CASSSPGQGDNQPQHF.

The gene calls are TRBV2 and TRBJ2-7, with TRBD1 identical over 12 bases. With 7 bases clipped from V and 4 bases from J, the junction kept 11 bases outside the gene matches. Per germline, CDR1 SNHLY and CDR2 FYNNEI. The CDR3 spans 16 residues. CDR3 DNA sequence: TGTGCCAGCATAGGGGACAGGGGGCGTTTGGGGTACGAGCAGTACTTC. Protein: CASIGDRGRLGYEQYF.

V gene TRBV19 combines with J gene TRBJ1-5, with unresolved D. CDR1 is LNHDA, CDR2 SQIVND, per germline (reference sequence). The CDR3 has 13 amino acids. Trimming removed 6 bases at V and 6 bases at J, with 12 bases between. This CDR3 reads CASRSAASQPQHF. The CDR3 region has the DNA TGTGCCAGTAGGTCAGCGGCGTCTCAGCCCCAGCATTTT.

This clone was counted a single time. The rearrangement joins TRBV11-2 to TRBJ1-1, with D hard to call. The CDR3 covers 13 residues. Trimming shortened V by 2 bases and J by 0 bases, and 4 bases separated the two germline ends. Germline V gives CDR1 SGHAT, CDR2 FQNNGV. CDR3 nucleotide sequence: TGTGCCAGCAGCTTACATTTGAACACTGAAGCTTTCTTT. It yields the protein CASSLHLNTEAFF. Together with reference TRBV11-2 and TRBJ1-1, the CDR3 gives the full variable domain: EAGVAQSPRYKIIEKRQSVAFWCNPISGHATLYWYQQILGQGPKLLIQFQNNGVVDDSQLPKDRFSAERLKGVDSTLKIQPAKLEDSAVYLCASSLHLNTEAFFGQGTRLTVV.

This chain links TRBV27 with TRBJ2-7; possibly TRBD1 for D (5 bases). From germline, CDR1 is MNHEY and CDR2 SMNVEV (reference sequence). This CDR3 is built from 13 residues. Trimming removed 3 bases at V and 1 base at J, with 7 bases between. This CDR3 reads CASSLGLSYEQYF. The CDR3 nucleotides read TGTGCCAGCAGTTTGGGGCTTTCCTACGAGCAGTACTTC.

This clone was observed a few times. The chain uses TRBV5-1 and TRBJ1-2, with 8 positions matching TRBD1. Germline values: CDR1 SGHRS, CDR2 YFSETQ. This CDR3 has 14 residues. V shed 4 bases, J shed 8 bases, and the junction held 10 bases outside the gene matches. CDR3: CASSPLGQGWGYTF. The DNA of the CDR3 is TGCGCCAGCAGCCCTTTAGGACAGGGTTGGGGCTACACCTTC.

The chain employs TRBV7-8 and TRBJ2-7, with 8 bases identical to TRBD1. The germline CDR1 and CDR2 sequences are SGHVS and FQNEAQ. The CDR3 sequence is 15 residues long. V trimming: 5 bases; J trimming: 3 bases; junction bases outside the gene matches: 9. The CDR3 DNA is TGTGCCAGCAGCACCCGGACAGGGAGGATCTACGAGCAGTACTTC. Translation: CASSTRTGRIYEQYF.

This clone occurred once. V is TRBV5-4 and J is TRBJ2-5, with 10 positions matching TRBD2. Looked up from germline, CDR1 is SGHNT and CDR2 is YYREEE (reference sequence). The CDR3 is made up of 15 amino acids. After removal of 4 bases from V and 5 bases from J, the junction contained 8 bases not matched to a gene. The CDR3 DNA reads as TGTGCCAGCAGCGGGGGACTAGCGAAAGGGGAGACCCAGTACTTC. This translates into CASSGGLAKGETQYF.

The chain couples TRBV6-5 to TRBJ2-2, with 10 bases fitting TRBD1. V trimming: 6 bases; J trimming: 4 bases; junction bases outside the gene matches: 5. This CDR3 is built from 15 residues. Germline V gene sequence: CDR1 MNHEY, CDR2 SVGAGI. The CDR3 DNA sequence: TGTGCCAGCAGAAACGACAGGGGGCCCACCGGGGAGCTGTTTTTT. It codes for CASRNDRGPTGELFF.

The V and J genes are TRBV9 and TRBJ1-1; 7 bases are shared with TRBD1. The CDR3 extends over 16 amino acids. V shed 0 bases, J shed 1 base, and the junction held 6 bases outside the gene matches. CDR1 and CDR2 from the germline V gene are SGDLS and YYNGEE. Here the CDR3 reads CASSVDQGEGNTEAFF. DNA for the CDR3: TGTGCCAGCAGCGTAGATCAGGGGGAAGGGAACACTGAAGCTTTCTTT.

V is TRBV7-2 and J is TRBJ2-5, with 9 bases matching TRBD1. The J call may not be correct, given that the DNA end is closer to TRBJ2-7. The CDR3 is 16 residues long. The germline V gene has CDR1 SGHTA and CDR2 FQGNSA. This CDR3 is CASSLALMGQGDEQYF. CDR3 in DNA: TGTGCCAGCAGCTTGGCCCTGATGGGACAGGGTGACGAGCAGTACTTC.

This clone appeared a few times. This chain links TRBV7-2 with TRBJ2-2; no firm D call. There are 15 residues in the CDR3. The germline CDR1 and CDR2 sequences are SGHTA and FQGNSA. V lost 2 bases to trimming and J lost 4 bases, with 11 bases between them. The CDR3 loop reads CASSLWAPSTGELFF. The CDR3 coding sequence is TGTGCCAGCAGCTTATGGGCTCCGAGCACCGGGGAGCTGTTTTTT.

The V call is TRBV19, the J call TRBJ1-1; D might be TRBD1 (5 bases). The germline V gene encodes CDR1 LNHDA and CDR2 SQIVND (reference sequence). V was cut by 6 bases and J by 1 base, with 9 bases left in between. The CDR3 length is 13 residues. This CDR3 is CASSPQGNTEAFF. CDR3 DNA sequence: TGTGCCAGTAGCCCCCAGGGGAACACTGAAGCTTTCTTT.

The V and J genes are TRBV9 and TRBJ2-1, with TRBD2 identical over 12 bases. The ends lost 5 bases at V and 5 bases at J; junction bases unmatched: 5. The CDR3 runs 15 residues. CDR1 and CDR2 (germline): SGDLS, YYNGEE. The CDR3 sequence: CASSLGLAGNNEQFF. Written as DNA, the CDR3 is TGTGCCAGCAGTCTCGGACTAGCGGGGAACAATGAGCAGTTCTTC.

The chain carries TRBV15 and TRBJ2-4, with TRBD2 matching over 13 bases. Trimming at V came to 3 bases and at J to 1 base, leaving 6 bases not matched to a gene. The V gene's germline CDR1 is LNHNV and CDR2 YYDKDF (reference sequence). This CDR3 contains 18 residues. The CDR3 loop is CATSSVKTSGRAKNIQYF. For the CDR3, the DNA is TGTGCCACCAGCAGTGTAAAGACTAGCGGGAGGGCCAAAAACATTCAGTACTTC.

The chain couples TRBV5-8 to TRBJ2-7; tentatively, D is TRBD1 (6 bases). Trimming cost V 4 bases and J 2 bases, with 16 bases left between them. Germline-derived CDR1 and CDR2 are SGHTS and YDEGEE. The CDR3 sequence is 15 residues long. This CDR3 is CASSETGTPPYEQYF. As DNA, the CDR3 is TGTGCCAGCAGCGAAACCGGGACACCACCCTACGAGCAGTACTTC.

The chain carries TRBV5-6 and TRBJ2-1; D perhaps matches TRBD1 (5 bases). Germline V gene data show CDR1 as SGHDT and CDR2 as YYEEEE. Trimming took off 0 bases at V and 9 bases at J, with 13 bases between the two ends. This CDR3 is 14 amino acids long. Here the CDR3 DNA reads TGTGCCAGCAGCTTGGACTGGGGCCGCAGTGAGCAGTTCTTC. Protein: CASSLDWGRSEQFF.